This T cell receptor beta chain was sequenced during a study of CD4 T cells in relation to SARS-CoV-2 and coronaviruses. For the study at large: No peptide or an HIV-1 Nef peptide pool served as negative control.

A remark on this clone: The antigen is undetermined.

CD4+ T cells from unexposed donors were obtained before the COVID-19 pandemic (2011-2018). After ten to eleven days of culture, CD4+ T cells were isolated. Cells permitting, SARS-CoV-2 S/N and four cold-coronavirus spikes were tested on unexposed-donor CD4+ T cells. TCRdb's table, derived via immunoSEQ multiplex PCR, lists solely in-frame clones and lacks some. The profile shows about 18,000 clones, roughly 80% of them singletons. The material sequenced was CD4+ T cells from PBMCs, cultured in vitro. The receptor's source is a human donor in good health.

Written as DNA, the CDR3 is TGTGCCAGTTGGACTAGCGGGAACACCGGGGAGCTGTTTTTT. As protein: CASWTSGNTGELFF. The genes are TRBV19 and TRBJ2-2; 10 bases agree with TRBD2. The CDR3 has 14 residues. The V gene end was trimmed by 8 bases and the J gene end by 1 base; junction bases not matched to a gene: 1. Germline V gene lookup returns CDR1 LNHDA and CDR2 SQIVND (reference sequence).